These 2 T cell receptor beta chains share one sample of origin, sequenced in a study of shared clonotypes between healthy human individuals. Naivety among CD8 cells was defined by CD45RO negativity and positive CCR7 selection, thereby excluding terminally differentiated effector memory CD45RA+ cells. Sequencing was performed with immunoSEQ multiplex PCR; in TCRdb, only in-frame clones are kept and a portion is missing. The sample has about 2.1 million clones, 90% to 95% seen once. The sequencing input was naive CD8+ T cells from PBMCs. These receptors all stem from a man aged 18 to 29 in good health. Some clones in this sample may be carry-over from other donors' samples.

The chain employs TRBV28 and TRBJ1-2; D is undetermined. This CDR3 is built from 12 residues. The ends were cut back, 3 bases at V and 6 bases at J, with 8 bases in the middle. Germline CDR1 MDHEN, CDR2 SYDVKM. DNA for the CDR3: TGTGCCAGCAGTTTTAACAGACATGGCTACACCTTC. This translates into CASSFNRHGYTF.

The chain carries TRBV19 and TRBJ1-1, with TRBD1 as a possible D gene (5 bases). The CDR3 runs to 14 residues. Deletions cut 5 bases from V and 2 bases from J, with 12 bases between. Germline values: CDR1 LNHDA, CDR2 SQIVND (reference sequence). CDR3: CASSGGTDNTEAFF. The CDR3 DNA reads TGTGCCAGTAGTGGGGGGACGGATAACACTGAAGCTTTCTTT.